The clone carrying this T cell receptor (beta chain) came up a few times. Its antigen is unidentified. Primers: 60 Vbeta forward and 13 Jbeta reverse. Repertoires were generated with immunoSEQ multiplex PCR, while TCRdb's copy carries only in-frame clones and drops some. The sample has 150,000 to 200,000 clones, more than 65% seen once. The data stem from a study of cytomegalovirus exposure and HLA in healthy donors. Notes on the study in general: Specificity of a few CMV-associated chains for CMV antigens was verified in vitro.

Germline lookup yields CDR1 MNHNS and CDR2 SASEGT. CDR3 length equals 14 residues. The V end was cut by 4 bases, the J end by 1 base, with 8 bases between. Source material: PBMCs. The V call is TRBV6-1, the J call TRBJ1-5, with no clear D. This sequence was found in a female donor in good health and CMV-seronegative. The CDR3 DNA follows: TGTGCCAGCAGTGGGCAGGCCAGCAATCAGCCCCAGCATTTT. This sequence encodes CASSGQASNQPQHF.